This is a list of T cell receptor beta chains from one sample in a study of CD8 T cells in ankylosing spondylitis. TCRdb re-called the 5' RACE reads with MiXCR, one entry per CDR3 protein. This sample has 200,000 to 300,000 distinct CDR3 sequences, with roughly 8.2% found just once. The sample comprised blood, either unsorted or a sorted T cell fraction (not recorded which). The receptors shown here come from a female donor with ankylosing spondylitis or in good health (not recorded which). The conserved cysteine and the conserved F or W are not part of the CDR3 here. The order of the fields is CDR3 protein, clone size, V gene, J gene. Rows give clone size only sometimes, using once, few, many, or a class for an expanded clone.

ASSLAVEETQY	many	TRBV12-3/TRBV12-4	TRBJ2-5
SASSGLAGNAAQY	many	TRBV20-1	TRBJ2-5
ASSLDRSYEQY	many	TRBV5-6	TRBJ2-7
ASSTSEAGYNEQF	many	TRBV5-5	TRBJ2-1
ASSRPPTNEKLF	many	TRBV6-1	TRBJ1-4
ASSYGRETQY	few	TRBV12-3/TRBV12-4	TRBJ2-5
ASSARDPSGANVLT	many	TRBV7-9	TRBJ2-6
SAMRQLYGYT	many	TRBV20-1	TRBJ1-2
SVSEGNSPLH	NA	TRBV29-1	TRBJ1-6
ASSQDRGTSGGHEQF	many	TRBV4-3	TRBJ2-1
ASSSQGRTQY	many	TRBV28	TRBJ2-5
ASRPRGGPDTQY	few	TRBV3-1	TRBJ2-3
ASSVGLALRGETQY	NA	TRBV7-2	TRBJ2-5
SAAEGRRTEAF	many	TRBV29-1	TRBJ1-1
SAKGRAGPLYEQY	many	TRBV20-1	TRBJ2-7
SVEDGHTQY	many	TRBV29-1	TRBJ2-3
SARHTGKGNTEAF	many	TRBV20-1	TRBJ1-1
ASSLGQGGVGEQF	few	TRBV5-1	TRBJ2-1
ASSLKTSTDTQY	many	TRBV5-1	TRBJ2-3
ASIMRGGGYT	many	TRBV12-3/TRBV12-4	TRBJ1-2
ASSLRGRAGRSYGYT	many	TRBV12-3/TRBV12-4	TRBJ1-2
ASSPGTSGSETQY	NA	TRBV19	TRBJ2-5
ASSSPDGRNDEQY	many	TRBV13	TRBJ2-7
ASGRGAAVADTQY	many	TRBV19	TRBJ2-3
ASSQGFQANSGNTIY	many	TRBV4-1	TRBJ1-3
ASSFRGWAF	many	TRBV12-3/TRBV12-4	TRBJ1-1
ASSPGSEGEKLF	many	TRBV3-1	TRBJ1-4
SVGGVSYTGELF	many	TRBV29-1	TRBJ2-2
ASSLLGNTIY	many	TRBV12-3/TRBV12-4	TRBJ1-3
ASSLTAPGTILLQETQY	NA	TRBV7-6	TRBJ2-5
SVAGQAYNEQF	many	TRBV29-1	TRBJ2-1
ASSSEAAHSYEQY	many	TRBV27	TRBJ2-7
SARASADHRNEQF	many	TRBV20-1	TRBJ2-1
SGGTGNTEAF	many	TRBV29-1	TRBJ1-1
ASSLVDGPTGELF	many	TRBV12-3/TRBV12-4	TRBJ2-2
SARDLAGRGYEQY	many	TRBV20-1	TRBJ2-7
SARSQGVGEQF	many	TRBV20-1	TRBJ2-1